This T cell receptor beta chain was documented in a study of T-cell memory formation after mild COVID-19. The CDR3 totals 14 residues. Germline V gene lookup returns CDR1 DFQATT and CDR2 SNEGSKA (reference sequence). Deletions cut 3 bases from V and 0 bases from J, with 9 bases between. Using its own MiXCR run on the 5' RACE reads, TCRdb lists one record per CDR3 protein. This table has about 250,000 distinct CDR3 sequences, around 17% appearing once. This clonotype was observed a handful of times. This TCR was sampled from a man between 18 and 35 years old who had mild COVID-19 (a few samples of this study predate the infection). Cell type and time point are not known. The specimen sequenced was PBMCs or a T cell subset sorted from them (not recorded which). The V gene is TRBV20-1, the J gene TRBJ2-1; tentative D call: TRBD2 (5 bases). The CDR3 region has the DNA TGCAGTGCTAGGGGCGGGCTCTCCTACAATGAGCAGTTCTTC. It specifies CSARGGLSYNEQFF.